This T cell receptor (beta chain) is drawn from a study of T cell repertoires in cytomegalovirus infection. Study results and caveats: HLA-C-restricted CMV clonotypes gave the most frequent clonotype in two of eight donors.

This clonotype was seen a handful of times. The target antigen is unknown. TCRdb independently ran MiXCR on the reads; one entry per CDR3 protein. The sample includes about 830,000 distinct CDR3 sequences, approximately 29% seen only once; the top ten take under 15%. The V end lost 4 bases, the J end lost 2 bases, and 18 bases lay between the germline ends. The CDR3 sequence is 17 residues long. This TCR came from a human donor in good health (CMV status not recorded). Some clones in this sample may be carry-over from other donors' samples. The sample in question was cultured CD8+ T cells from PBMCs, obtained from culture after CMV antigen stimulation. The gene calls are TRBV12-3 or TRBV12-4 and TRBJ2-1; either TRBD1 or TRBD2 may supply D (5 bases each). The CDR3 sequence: CASSSTSPGTAYNEQFF. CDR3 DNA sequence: TGTGCCAGCAGTTCCACGTCCCCGGGGACCGCCTACAATGAGCAGTTCTTC.